The text below deals with one TCR beta chain. The sample comes from a study of blood T cell repertoires in COVID-19. Overall study context: PBMCs, B-cell-depleted T cells, or T cells provided the cDNA or gDNA that made up the material.

In Seattle, patients joined the study during active infection and were tracked longitudinally. Original analysis: Researchers report that nucleated cell counts were estimated from reference gene primer amplification. This table comes from immunoSEQ multiplex PCR, and its TCRdb copy is limited to in-frame clones, with some not included. V, J and clone size derive from that table, while D and trimming were established from the DNA sequence. The table shows 270,000 or so clones, with approximately 84% occurring only once. Germline loops: CDR1 MRHNA, CDR2 SNTAGT. The CDR3 loop spans 14 amino acids. With 4 bases removed from V and 4 bases from J, the gap between germline ends came to 13 bases.

The V call is TRBV6-4, the J call TRBJ1-1; tentatively, D is TRBD1 (6 bases). The sample comprised peripheral blood. This receptor was obtained from a human donor with COVID-19, enrolled during active disease. The donor label of this sample is uncertain. CDR3 protein: CASSVDRSSTEAFF. CDR3 nucleotides: TGTGCCAGCAGTGTCGACAGGTCAAGCACTGAAGCTTTCTTT.